The next 25 T cell receptor beta chains were all read from a single sample in a study of memory CD4+ T cells and cytomegalovirus serostatus (dated by TCRdb to the late 2010s). A FACSAria II was used to sort memory CD4+ T cells, defined as single viable CD3+CD4+CD8-CD45RO+ cells. Library creation used the immunoSEQ multiplex PCR assay. TCRdb's version of the immuneACCESS table is confined to in-frame rearrangements and falls short of the full clone set. An unresolved V gene accounts for under half of the shortfall where checked; the remainder is of unknown origin. In this sample the table shows approximately 60,000 clones, roughly 81% of which occur a single time. Approximately 0.99% of the sample goes to the ten largest clones. What was sequenced was memory CD4+ T cells from blood. All receptors come from an adult in good health and CMV-seronegative.

This CDR3 reads CASSPGQGAASGYTF. The DNA for the CDR3 is TGTGCCAGCAGCCCAGGACAGGGGGCCGCCTCTGGCTACACCTTC. The chain recombines TRBV4-2 with TRBJ1-2; 11 bases match TRBD1. The germline CDR1 and CDR2 sequences are LGHNA and YNFKEQ. This CDR3 comprises 15 residues. The V segment lost 4 bases and the J segment 7 bases; nucleotides outside the gene matches: 8.

The rearrangement joins TRBV28 to TRBJ1-5; unclear D gene. Trimming pared 7 bases from V and 3 bases from J, leaving 13 bases between. The length of the CDR3 is 14 residues. Germline CDR1 and CDR2: MDHEN and SYDVKM. CDR3 bases: TGTGCCAGCACCCCGGGAGGAAACAATCAGCCCCAGCATTTT. This gives the protein CASTPGGNNQPQHF.

The gene calls are TRBV6-6 and TRBJ1-5, with D possibly being TRBD1 (5 bases). The germline V and J ends were trimmed by 2 bases and 1 base, with 12 bases remaining between them. This CDR3 contains 16 residues. Germline lookup yields CDR1 MNHNY and CDR2 SVGAGI (reference sequence). The CDR3 coding sequence is TGTGCCAGCAGTTACGTAGCAGGGATGAGCAATCAGCCCCAGCATTTT. It translates to CASSYVAGMSNQPQHF.

The V gene is TRBV2, the J gene TRBJ1-5; a weak D match, TRBD1 (5 bases). The CDR3 spans 14 residues. The germline V gene encodes CDR1 SNHLY and CDR2 FYNNEI. Trimming cost V 7 bases and J 7 bases, with 17 bases left between them. CDR3 bases: TGTGCCAGCAAGATCGATCAGGGTTGGCAGCCCCAGCATTTT. This codes for CASKIDQGWQPQHF.

The rearrangement links TRBV5-5 to TRBJ1-4; 9 nucleotides line up with TRBD1. This CDR3 is 16 amino acids long. Trimming at V came to 3 bases and at J to 3 bases, leaving 6 bases not matched to a gene. Germline assignment: CDR1 SGHKS and CDR2 YYEKEE (reference sequence). DNA of the CDR3: TGTGCCAGCAGCTCGGGACAGGGACAGGCTAATGAAAAACTGTTTTTT. Translation: CASSSGQGQANEKLFF.

The J gene is TRBJ2-5, the V gene TRBV27; D assignment may be TRBD1 or TRBD2 (5 bases each). This CDR3 has 16 residues. The germline V gene encodes CDR1 MNHEY and CDR2 SMNVEV (reference sequence). The V end was cut by 3 bases, the J end by 2 bases, with 16 bases between. The CDR3 DNA reads TGTGCCAGCAGTTTGGGACGACAGAAGGTGCAAGAGACCCAGTACTTC. This encodes CASSLGRQKVQETQYF.

The CDR3 loop reads CASSIIPLSTGWNQPQHF. The CDR3 DNA reads TGTGCCAGTAGTATCATCCCTCTTAGTACAGGGTGGAATCAGCCCCAGCATTTT. The gene calls are TRBV19 and TRBJ1-5, with a possible D match to TRBD1 (6 bases). Trimming stripped 3 bases from V and 4 bases from J, with 22 bases between. Germline V gives CDR1 LNHDA, CDR2 SQIVND (reference sequence). The CDR3 runs 18 residues.

The CDR3 DNA sequence: TGTGCCAGCAGCCGCTCATCCCAGGGGGCAGATGGCTACACCTTC. Its protein is CASSRSSQGADGYTF. This chain links TRBV11-3 with TRBJ1-2; 8 positions agree with TRBD1. The CDR3 runs to 15 residues. Germline V gives CDR1 SGHNT, CDR2 YENEEA. V trimming: 5 bases; J trimming: 6 bases; junction bases outside the gene matches: 11.

This chain connects TRBV29-1 to TRBJ2-3; D is ambiguous. V lost 5 bases, J lost 1 base, and 13 bases lay in between. Germline assignment: CDR1 SQVTM and CDR2 ANQGSEA. The CDR3 runs to 14 residues. Here the CDR3 DNA reads TGCAGCGTTCTCAACCGGAGCCGCACAGATACGCAGTATTTT. This translates into CSVLNRSRTDTQYF.

The rearrangement joins TRBV27 to TRBJ1-4; possibly TRBD1 for D (5 bases). Trimming cost V 0 bases and J 3 bases, with 8 bases left between them. Per germline, CDR1 MNHEY and CDR2 SMNVEV (reference sequence). CDR3 size: 15 residues. CDR3 DNA: TGTGCCAGCAGTTTATCGGCAGGGTCTAATGAAAAACTGTTTTTT. This codes for CASSLSAGSNEKLFF.

V usage is TRBV6-1 and J usage is TRBJ1-5; D is unresolved. Germline lookup yields CDR1 MNHNS and CDR2 SASEGT. Trimming removed 7 bases from V and 4 bases from J, with 11 bases in between. This CDR3 region has 13 residues. The CDR3 spells CASMRESNQPQHF. CDR3 sequence (DNA): TGTGCCAGCATGAGGGAAAGTAATCAGCCCCAGCATTTT.

The CDR3 coding sequence is TGTGCCAGCAGCCCGACAGGGGGCCAGAGCAATCAGCCCCAGCATTTT. Protein product: CASSPTGGQSNQPQHF. This rearrangement joins TRBV5-6 to TRBJ1-5; 10 bases map to TRBD1. The length of the CDR3 is 16 residues. V trimming: 4 bases; J trimming: 1 base; junction bases outside the gene matches: 5. The germline gives CDR1 SGHDT, CDR2 YYEEEE. Full variable domain (missing parts from reference TRBV5-6 and TRBJ1-5): DAGVTQSPTHLIKTRGQQVTLRCSPKSGHDTVSWYQQALGQGPQFIFQYYEEEERQRGNFPDRFSGHQFPNYSSELNVNALLLGDSALYLCASSPTGGQSNQPQHFGDGTRLSIL.

The rearrangement uses TRBV28 and TRBJ1-1, with D perhaps matching TRBD1 (5 bases). V gave up 7 bases and J gave up 2 bases, with 14 bases separating them. CDR1 and CDR2 from the germline V gene are MDHEN and SYDVKM. The CDR3 has 14 amino acids. The CDR3 DNA is TGTGCCAGCAATGGGCCCAGGGCTAACACTGAAGCTTTCTTT. Amino acid sequence: CASNGPRANTEAFF.

This rearrangement joins TRBV10-3 to TRBJ2-7; D tentatively reads TRBD1 or TRBD2 (5 bases each). Germline CDR1 is ENHRY and CDR2 is SYGVKD. The CDR3 totals 14 residues. V lost 11 bases and J 0 bases, leaving 17 bases between the germline ends. In DNA, the CDR3 is TGTGCCGCTGGGGGTCCAGGGAGCTCCTACGAGCAGTACTTC. Amino acid sequence: CAAGGPGSSYEQYF.

The chain recombines TRBV6-4 with TRBJ1-1; D call uncertain. CDR1 is MRHNA and CDR2 is SNTAGT in the germline V gene. V lost 4 bases and J lost 1, with 7 bases in between. CDR3 length equals 13 residues. The CDR3 nucleotides are TGTGCCAGCAGTGCCCTGGGGAACACTGAAGCTTTCTTT. Its translation is CASSALGNTEAFF.

The chain is built from TRBV11-2 and TRBJ2-1, with TRBD1 matching over 7 bases. The CDR3 runs 13 residues. Per the germline V gene, CDR1 is SGHAT and CDR2 is FQNNGV. J lost 5 bases, V lost 4 bases, and 2 bases had no gene match. The CDR3, as DNA: TGTGCCAGCAGCTCGACAGGGCACAATGAGCAGTTCTTC. It codes for CASSSTGHNEQFF.

The chain uses TRBV30 and TRBJ2-1; 11 nucleotides match TRBD2. The germline CDR1 and CDR2 sequences are GTSNPN and SVGIG (reference sequence). With V trimmed by 5 bases and J by 2 bases, 11 bases remained unmatched. The CDR3 totals 17 residues. The CDR3 sequence: CAWQLTLTSGAYNEQFF. The CDR3 DNA reads as TGTGCCTGGCAGCTTACTCTGACTAGCGGGGCCTACAATGAGCAGTTCTTC. Variable domain in full (rest from reference TRBV30 and TRBJ2-1): SQTIHQWPATLVQPVGSPLSLECTVEGTSNPNLYWYRQAAGRGLQLLFYSVGIGQISSEVPQNLSASRPQDRQFILSSKKLLLSDSGFYLCAWQLTLTSGAYNEQFFGPGTRLTVL.

The chain combines TRBV6-5 with TRBJ2-5; D is tentatively TRBD1 or TRBD2 (5 bases each). Germline V gene sequence: CDR1 MNHEY, CDR2 SVGAGI. This CDR3 spans 14 amino acids. The V gene lost 0 bases and the J gene lost 9 bases, with 14 bases spanning the gap. CDR3 loop: CASSYSRDPPAQYF. CDR3 sequence (DNA): TGTGCCAGCAGTTACTCACGGGACCCTCCGGCCCAGTACTTC.

The chain links TRBV27 to TRBJ2-7; 9 bases match TRBD1. This CDR3 is 14 amino acids long. With 5 bases clipped from V and 1 base from J, the junction kept 3 bases outside the gene matches. CDR1 is MNHEY, CDR2 SMNVEV, per germline (reference sequence). CDR3 protein: CASSGQGRSYEQYF. The CDR3 bases are TGTGCCAGCAGTGGACAGGGGAGGTCCTACGAGCAGTACTTC.

This clone was observed once. The chain uses TRBV6-6 and TRBJ2-6, with no clear D. The CDR3 is 13 residues long. The V gene's germline CDR1 is MNHNY and CDR2 SVGAGI (reference sequence). With 8 bases removed from V and 1 base from J, the gap between germline ends came to 6 bases. For the CDR3, the DNA is TGTGCCAGCTTACTTTCTGGGGCCAACGTCCTGACTTTC. The encoded protein is CASLLSGANVLTF.

In this sample, this clone turned up a few times. The chain recombines TRBV20-1 with TRBJ2-1; possibly TRBD2 for D (6 bases). The CDR3 loop spans 11 amino acids. The germline gives CDR1 DFQATT, CDR2 SNEGSKA (reference sequence). Trimming pared 4 bases from V and 9 bases from J, leaving 10 bases between. The CDR3 DNA reads TGCAGTGCTACTCGGACTATTGAGCAGTTCTTC. Translated: CSATRTIEQFF.

The chain couples TRBV19 to TRBJ1-4; tentative D call: TRBD1 (5 bases). Deletions cut 5 bases from V and 3 bases from J, with 16 bases between. CDR3 length: 16 residues. From germline, CDR1 is LNHDA and CDR2 SQIVND (reference sequence). CDR3 amino acids: CASSVGWGPANEKLFF. CDR3 DNA sequence: TGTGCCAGTAGTGTTGGCTGGGGACCGGCTAATGAAAAACTGTTTTTT.

The V gene is TRBV7-9, the J gene TRBJ2-1, with D hard to call. V was pared by 5 bases and J by 3 bases, with 5 bases between. CDR1 and CDR2 (germline): SEHNR, FQNEAQ (reference sequence). The CDR3 is made up of 12 amino acids. The CDR3 coding sequence is TGTGCCAGCAGCAAGGACTACAATGAGCAGTTCTTC. Encoded protein: CASSKDYNEQFF. Looking up the rest from reference TRBV7-9 and TRBJ2-1 gives the full variable domain: DTGVSQNPRHKITKRGQNVTFRCDPISEHNRLYWYRQTLGQGPEFLTYFQNEAQLEKSRLLSDRFSAERPKGSFSTLEIQRTEQGDSAMYLCASSKDYNEQFFGPGTRLTVL.

The chain links TRBV2 to TRBJ1-2; D is possibly TRBD1 (6 bases). V was cut by 11 bases and J by 5 bases, with 15 bases left in between. The CDR3 runs to 12 residues. CDR1 and CDR2 (germline): SNHLY, FYNNEI. This chain's CDR3 is CAGGGGGYGYTF. The CDR3 DNA reads TGTGCCGGAGGGGGGGGCGGGTATGGCTACACCTTC.

Remarks on this clone: Relative to the germline gene, one junction end is altered; a read error may explain this. The V gene is TRBV7-7, the J gene TRBJ2-2; D unclear. Looked up from germline, CDR1 is SSHAT and CDR2 is FNYEAQ (reference sequence). The CDR3 runs 14 residues. In DNA, the CDR3 is TGTGCTAGCAGCTTATCACTTACGACCGGGGAGCTGTTTTTT. It translates to CASSLSLTTGELFF.